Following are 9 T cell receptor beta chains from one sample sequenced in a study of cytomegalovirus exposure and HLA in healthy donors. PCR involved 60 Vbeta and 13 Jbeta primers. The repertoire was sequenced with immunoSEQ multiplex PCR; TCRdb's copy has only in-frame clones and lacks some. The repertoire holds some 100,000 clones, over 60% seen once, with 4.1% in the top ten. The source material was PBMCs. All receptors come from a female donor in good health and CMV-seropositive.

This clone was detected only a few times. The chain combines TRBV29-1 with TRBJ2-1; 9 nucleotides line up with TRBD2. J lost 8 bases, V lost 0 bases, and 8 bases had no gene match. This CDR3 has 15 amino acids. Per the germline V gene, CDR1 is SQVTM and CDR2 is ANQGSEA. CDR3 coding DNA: TGCAGCGTTGAAGATCGCCTAGCGGGACGGGATGAGCAGTTCTTC. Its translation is CSVEDRLAGRDEQFF.

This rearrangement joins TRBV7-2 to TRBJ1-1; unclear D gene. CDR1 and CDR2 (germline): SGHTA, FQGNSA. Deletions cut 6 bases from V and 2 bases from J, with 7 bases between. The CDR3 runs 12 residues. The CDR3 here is CASRPLNTEAFF. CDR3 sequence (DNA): TGTGCCAGCAGGCCTCTAAACACTGAAGCTTTCTTT.

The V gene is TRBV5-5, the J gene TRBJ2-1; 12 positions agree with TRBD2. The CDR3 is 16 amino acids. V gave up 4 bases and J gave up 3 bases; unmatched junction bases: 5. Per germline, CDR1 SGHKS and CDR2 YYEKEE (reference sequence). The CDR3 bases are TGTGCCAGCAGCCTGGGACTAGCGGGTAGCTACAATGAGCAGTTCTTC. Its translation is CASSLGLAGSYNEQFF.

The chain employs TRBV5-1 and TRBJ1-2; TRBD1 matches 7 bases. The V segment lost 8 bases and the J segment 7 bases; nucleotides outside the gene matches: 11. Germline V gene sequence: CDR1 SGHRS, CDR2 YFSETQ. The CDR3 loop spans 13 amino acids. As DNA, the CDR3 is TGCGCCAGTGCCGAGGCAGAGGGGGCTGGCTACACCTTC. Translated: CASAEAEGAGYTF.

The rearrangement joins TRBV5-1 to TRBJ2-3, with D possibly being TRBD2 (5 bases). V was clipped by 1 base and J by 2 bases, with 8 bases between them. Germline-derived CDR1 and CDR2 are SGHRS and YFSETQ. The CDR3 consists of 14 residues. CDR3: CASSLNLATDTQYF. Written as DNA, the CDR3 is TGCGCCAGCAGCTTGAACCTAGCCACAGATACGCAGTATTTT.

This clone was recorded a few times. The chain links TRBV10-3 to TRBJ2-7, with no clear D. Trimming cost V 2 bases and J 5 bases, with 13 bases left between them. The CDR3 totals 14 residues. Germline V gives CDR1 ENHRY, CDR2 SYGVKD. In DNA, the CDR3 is TGTGCCATCAGTGAGGGCCCTAGTTCCCACGAGCAGTACTTC. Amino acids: CAISEGPSSHEQYF.

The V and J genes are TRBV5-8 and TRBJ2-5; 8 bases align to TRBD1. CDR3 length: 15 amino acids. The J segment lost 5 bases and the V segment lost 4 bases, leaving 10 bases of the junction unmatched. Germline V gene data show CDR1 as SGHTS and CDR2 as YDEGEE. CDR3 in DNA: TGTGCCAGCAGCACATACGACAGGGGTTTCGAGACCCAGTACTTC. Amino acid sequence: CASSTYDRGFETQYF.

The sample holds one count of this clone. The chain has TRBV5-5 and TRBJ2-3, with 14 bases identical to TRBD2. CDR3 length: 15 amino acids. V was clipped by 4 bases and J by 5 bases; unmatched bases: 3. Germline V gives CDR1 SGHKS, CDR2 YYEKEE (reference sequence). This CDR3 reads CASSKTSGGGDTQYF. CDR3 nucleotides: TGTGCCAGCAGCAAGACTAGCGGGGGGGGAGATACGCAGTATTTT.

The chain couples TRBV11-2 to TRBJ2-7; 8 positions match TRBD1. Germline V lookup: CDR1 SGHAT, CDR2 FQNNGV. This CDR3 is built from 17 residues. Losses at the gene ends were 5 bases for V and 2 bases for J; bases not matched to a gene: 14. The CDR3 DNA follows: TGTGCCAGCAGCACCAGACGTCGGACAGGGAAACCCTACGAGCAGTACTTC. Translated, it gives CASSTRRRTGKPYEQYF. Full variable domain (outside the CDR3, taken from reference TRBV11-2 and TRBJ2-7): EAGVAQSPRYKIIEKRQSVAFWCNPISGHATLYWYQQILGQGPKLLIQFQNNGVVDDSQLPKDRFSAERLKGVDSTLKIQPAKLEDSAVYLCASSTRRRTGKPYEQYFGPGTRLTVT.